This TCR beta chain was retrieved from a study of blood T cells in healthy people across ages. The CDR3 contains 15 residues. The germline gives CDR1 MNHEY, CDR2 SVGEGT. Alongside a J-beta primer mix, a sample-barcoded 5' primer served in a second PCR lasting 7 to 11 cycles. TCRdb fed the 5' RACE reads into MiXCR, producing one record per CDR3 protein. The data show roughly 860,000 distinct CDR3 sequences, less than 80% seen once. Sequenced material: blood. The chain has TRBV6-2 or TRBV6-3 and TRBJ2-4; possible D gene TRBD1, 6 bases. The J call may be wrong; the DNA end is better matched by TRBJ2-7. The sequence derives from a man aged 30-40 years in good health. The CDR3 loop is CASRGLGDNPYEQYF. As DNA, the CDR3 is TGTGCCAGCAGGGGGTTAGGGGACAACCCCTACGAGCAGTACTTC.